This paragraph reports one T cell receptor (beta chain). Enrollment of patients from Seattle took place during active infection, with longitudinal follow-up. In the original analysis: For nucleated cells, counts were estimated from reference gene primer amplification. TCRdb's table, derived via immunoSEQ multiplex PCR, lists solely in-frame clones and lacks some. V, J and clone size were drawn from that table, and D and trimming were deduced from the DNA. Of about 190,000 clones listed, about 86% are singletons. This entry belongs to a study of blood T cell repertoires in COVID-19. Turning to the study itself: PBMCs, B-cell-depleted T cells, or T cells provided the cDNA or gDNA that made up the material.

This CDR3 contains 14 residues. V shed 6 bases and J 4 bases; nucleotides not matched to a gene: 7. From germline, CDR1 is LNHDA and CDR2 SQIVND (reference sequence). The receptor was isolated from a woman aged 65 to 85 with COVID-19, enrolled during active disease. The chain uses TRBV19 and TRBJ2-7; 9 bases are shared with TRBD2. The source material was peripheral blood. The CDR3 DNA reads as TGTGCCAGTAGCCCGACTAGCGGCTATTACGAGCAGTACTTC. Translated: CASSPTSGYYEQYF.